This TCR beta chain was profiled in a study of T cells in Graves' hyperthyroidism and ophthalmopathy. Study outcomes and limitations: Stable hyperthyroidism was separated from ophthalmopathy by a model based on 13 V-J features. Blood shared most expanded thyroid clonotypes above 0.001.

The TCR beta CDR3 regions underwent amplification using RNA transcripts as the source. RT-PCR in the first round (using the HTBI primer set) targeted the TCR CDR3. In TCRdb, the multiplex PCR reads were re-called with MiXCR into one record per CDR3 protein. The top ten clones hold less than 20% of a sample with some 690,000 distinct CDR3 sequences, approximately 15% of them seen once. This CDR3 has 15 residues. V shed 2 bases, J shed 8 bases, and the junction held 5 bases outside the gene matches. Per germline, CDR1 KGHDR and CDR2 SFDVKD. This clonotype was observed a few times. Its specificity is unknown. Newly diagnosed hyperthyroidism patients aged 18 to 65 years had disease lasting under 2 months. Cells are PBMCs isolated from 9 to 10 ml of fresh blood.

The specimen sequenced was blood. This receptor was taken from a man aged 50 to 59 with Graves' hyperthyroidism. This chain connects TRBV24-1 to TRBJ2-1; 10 positions agree with TRBD1. This chain's CDR3 is CATSDSDRGADEQFF. CDR3 sequence (DNA): TGTGCCACCAGTGATTCGGACAGGGGGGCTGATGAGCAGTTCTTC.